This is a list of T cell receptor beta chains from one sample in a study of blood T cell repertoires in COVID-19. Produced via immunoSEQ multiplex PCR; TCRdb's table is partial and in-frame only. The data show approximately 250,000 clones, over 70% seen once. Sequencing was performed on peripheral blood. These receptors all stem from a woman aged 70 to 79 with COVID-19, enrolled during active disease. Each CDR3 is given with its conserved first and last residue. A D gene is named only where the DNA matches it firmly. Not all rows give a size; the values are once, few, many and, for expanded clones, a class.

J,V,D,size,CDR3,DNA
TRBJ1-1,TRBV10-3,NA,NA,CAISEQGKNTEAFF,TGTGCCATCAGTGAGCAGGGGAAGAACACTGAAGCTTTCTTT
TRBJ1-1,TRBV28,NA,NA,CASERRNTEAFF,TGTGCCAGCGAAAGGAGGAACACTGAAGCTTTCTTT
TRBJ1-1,TRBV5-5,NA,NA,CASSPGQNTEAFF,TGTGCCAGCAGCCCGGGACAGAACACTGAAGCTTTCTTT
TRBJ2-7,TRBV10-3,NA,NA,CAISDWGFDRTYEQYF,TGTGCCATCAGTGATTGGGGTTTCGACCGGACATACGAGCAGTACTTC
TRBJ1-2,TRBV5-1,NA,once,CASAYGEYGYTF,TGCGCCAGTGCCTACGGGGAATATGGCTACACCTTC
TRBJ2-7,TRBV19,NA,NA,CASSIGGTETYEQYF,TGTGCCAGTAGTATTGGGGGGACCGAAACCTACGAGCAGTACTTC
TRBJ2-7,TRBV4-1,TRBD2,NA,CASSYGLAGEQYF,TGCGCCAGCAGCTATGGACTAGCGGGCGAGCAGTACTTC
TRBJ2-3,TRBV13,NA,NA,CASSRRTASTDTQYF,TGTGCCAGCAGCAGGCGGACAGCTAGCACAGATACGCAGTATTTT
TRBJ2-5,TRBV19,TRBD1,NA,CASRSGQDFQETQYF,TGTGCCAGTAGATCAGGACAGGACTTTCAAGAGACCCAGTACTTC
TRBJ2-3,TRBV7-2,TRBD1,NA,CASSLTGTGGTDTQYF,TGTGCCAGCAGCTTAACAGGGACAGGGGGAACAGATACGCAGTATTTT
TRBJ2-1,TRBV4-2,NA,NA,CASSQDPTEYNEQFF,TGTGCCAGCAGCCAAGATCCGACAGAATACAATGAGCAGTTCTTC
TRBJ2-7,TRBV9,NA,NA,CASSVAPTAYEQYF,TGTGCCAGCAGCGTAGCTCCGACAGCCTACGAGCAGTACTTC
TRBJ2-2,TRBV27,TRBD2,NA,CASALGGGDTGELFF,TGTGCCAGCGCCCTCGGCGGGGGTGACACCGGGGAGCTGTTTTTT
TRBJ2-1,TRBV29-1,TRBD2,NA,CSANLAGVYNEQFF,TGCAGCGCAAACCTAGCGGGGGTTTACAATGAGCAGTTCTTC
TRBJ2-7,TRBV27,TRBD1,NA,CASSRDTGGADEQYF,TGTGCCAGCAGTAGGGATACAGGGGGCGCCGACGAGCAGTACTTC
TRBJ1-3,TRBV4-3,NA,NA,CASSQGLDSGNTIYF,TGCGCCAGCAGCCAAGGACTGGACTCTGGAAACACCATATATTTT
TRBJ1-1,TRBV30,TRBD1,NA,CAWGTGNTEAFF,TGTGCCTGGGGGACAGGTAACACTGAAGCTTTCTTT
TRBJ2-1,TRBV11-2,TRBD2,NA,CASSTTSTSGSNEQFF,TGTGCCAGCAGCACCACCTCGACTAGCGGGAGCAATGAGCAGTTCTTC
TRBJ1-4,TRBV7-6,NA,NA,CASSLGSGGGEKLFF,TGTGCCAGCAGCTTAGGGTCAGGTGGTGGGGAAAAACTGTTTTTT
TRBJ1-2,TRBV2,TRBD1,NA,CASSEELGQPPSGYTF,TGTGCCAGCAGTGAAGAATTGGGACAGCCTCCGAGTGGCTACACCTTC
TRBJ2-3,TRBV24-1,NA,NA,CATSDQTGSSTDTQYF,TGTGCCACCAGTGATCAGACAGGCTCTAGCACAGATACGCAGTATTTT
TRBJ1-6,TRBV27,NA,once,CASSLREGGNSPLHF,TGTGCCAGCAGTTTAAGAGAGGGTGGAAATTCACCCCTCCACTTT
TRBJ1-2,TRBV7-2,NA,NA,CASSLGSVTYYGYTF,TGTGCCAGCAGCTTAGGATCCGTGACTTACTATGGCTACACCTTC
TRBJ2-7,TRBV28,NA,once,CASSDSLAEQYF,TGTGCCAGCAGTGATAGCCTGGCCGAGCAGTACTTC
TRBJ1-2,TRBV7-3,TRBD1,NA,CASTNLQGSLEGYTF,TGTGCCAGCACCAACCTACAGGGGAGCCTAGAGGGCTACACCTTC